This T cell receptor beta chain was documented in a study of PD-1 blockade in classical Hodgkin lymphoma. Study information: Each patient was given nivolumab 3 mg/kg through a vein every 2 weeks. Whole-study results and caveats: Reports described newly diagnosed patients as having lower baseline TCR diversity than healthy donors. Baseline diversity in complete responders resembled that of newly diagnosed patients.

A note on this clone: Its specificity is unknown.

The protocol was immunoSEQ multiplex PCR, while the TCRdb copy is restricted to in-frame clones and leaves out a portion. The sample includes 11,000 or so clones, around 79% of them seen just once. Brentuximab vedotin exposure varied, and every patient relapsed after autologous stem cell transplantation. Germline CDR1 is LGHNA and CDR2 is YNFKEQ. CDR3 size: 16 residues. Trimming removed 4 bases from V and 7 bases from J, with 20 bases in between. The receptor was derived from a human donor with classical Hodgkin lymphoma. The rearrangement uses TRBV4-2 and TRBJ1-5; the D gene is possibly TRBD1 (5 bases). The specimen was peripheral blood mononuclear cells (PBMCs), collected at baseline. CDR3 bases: TGTGCCAGCAGCCTCTCTCTGGGGCGAACCAACCAGCCCCAGCATTTT. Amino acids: CASSLSLGRTNQPQHF.